The 8 T cell receptor beta chains presented below share a single source sample, sequenced in a study of blood T cell repertoires in COVID-19. TCRdb's table, derived via immunoSEQ multiplex PCR, lists solely in-frame clones and lacks some. This sample carries roughly 250,000 clones, 84% of them seen once, and the ten largest clones take around 7.8%. Sequencing was carried out using peripheral blood. The receptors here all came from a human donor in a cohort sampled during active COVID-19.

The V and J genes are TRBV3-1 (or the pseudogene TRBV3-2) and TRBJ1-2; 8 positions agree with TRBD1. J gave up 7 bases and V 2 bases, and 3 bases lay outside the gene matches. The CDR3 is 13 amino acids. CDR1 LGHDT and CDR2 YNNKEL come from the germline V gene (reference sequence). CDR3: CASSQQGARGYTF. In DNA, the CDR3 is TGTGCCAGCAGCCAACAGGGGGCTCGTGGCTACACCTTC.

The rearrangement links TRBV2 to TRBJ2-5; 9 positions agree with TRBD2. Germline V gene lookup returns CDR1 SNHLY and CDR2 FYNNEI. This CDR3 is 15 amino acids long. J lost 2 bases, V lost 6 bases, and 7 bases had no gene match. As DNA, the CDR3 is TGTGCCAGCAGGGACGAGCGGGGGGTTCAAGAGACCCAGTACTTC. It is translated as CASRDERGVQETQYF.

The V gene is TRBV13, the J gene TRBJ2-2; TRBD1 is a possible D gene (6 bases). Between the trimmed V and J ends, which lost 10 bases and 0 bases, there was a span of 12 bases. The CDR3 is made up of 14 amino acids. Germline V lookup: CDR1 PRHDT, CDR2 FYEKMQ (reference sequence). The CDR3 DNA reads as TGTGCCACCTCCGGACAGCCGAACACCGGGGAGCTGTTTTTT. Protein: CATSGQPNTGELFF.

This rearrangement joins TRBV5-1 to TRBJ2-3; 8 nucleotides agree with TRBD1. J was trimmed by 3 bases and V by 5 bases; bases with no gene match: 11. Germline V gives CDR1 SGHRS, CDR2 YFSETQ. The CDR3 length is 16 residues. As DNA, the CDR3 is TGCGCCAGCAGTAACCCAGGACAGGGTGGGACAGATACGCAGTATTTT. Translation gives CASSNPGQGGTDTQYF.

V and J are TRBV5-1 and TRBJ2-7, with 9 bases identical to TRBD1. The V and J ends lost 0 bases and 0 bases, in that order; junction bases with no gene match: 16. Looked up from germline, CDR1 is SGHRS and CDR2 is YFSETQ. The CDR3 extends over 20 amino acids. In DNA form, the CDR3 reads TGCGCCAGCAGCTTGGGCTTACCCGGGACAGGGAGGAATTTCTCCTACGAGCAGTACTTC. It is translated as CASSLGLPGTGRNFSYEQYF. Filled out from reference TRBV5-1 and TRBJ2-7, the complete variable domain reads KAGVTQTPRYLIKTRGQQVTLSCSPISGHRSVSWYQQTPGQGLQFLFEYFSETQRNKGNFPGRFSGRQFSNSRSEMNVSTLELGDSALYLCASSLGLPGTGRNFSYEQYFGPGTRLTVT.

The table lists this clone with a count of one. The V call is TRBV5-4, the J call TRBJ1-2, with D tentatively TRBD1 (6 bases). V shed 0 bases and J shed 2 bases, with 11 bases lying between them. Germline CDR1 and CDR2: SGHNT and YYREEE (reference sequence). The CDR3 has 15 residues. Written as DNA, the CDR3 is TGTGCCAGCAGCTTGGACGACAGGCCCAACTATGGCTACACCTTC. The encoded protein is CASSLDDRPNYGYTF.

The V gene is TRBV12-3 or TRBV12-4, the J gene TRBJ2-3; D uncertain. The CDR3 has 12 amino acids. V gave up 3 bases and J gave up 4 bases, with 5 bases separating them. The CDR3 nucleotides read TGTGCCAGCAGTTTTAGTGCAGATACGCAGTATTTT. It codes for CASSFSADTQYF.

The table lists this clone with a few counts. The V gene is TRBV27, the J gene TRBJ2-1; D is possibly TRBD2 (6 bases). The CDR3 contains 13 residues. V was cut by 3 bases and J by 7 bases, with 10 bases left in between. Per the germline V gene, CDR1 is MNHEY and CDR2 is SMNVEV (reference sequence). The CDR3 reads CASSLGRGNEQFF. In DNA form, the CDR3 reads TGTGCCAGCAGTTTGGGACGGGGGAATGAGCAGTTCTTC.